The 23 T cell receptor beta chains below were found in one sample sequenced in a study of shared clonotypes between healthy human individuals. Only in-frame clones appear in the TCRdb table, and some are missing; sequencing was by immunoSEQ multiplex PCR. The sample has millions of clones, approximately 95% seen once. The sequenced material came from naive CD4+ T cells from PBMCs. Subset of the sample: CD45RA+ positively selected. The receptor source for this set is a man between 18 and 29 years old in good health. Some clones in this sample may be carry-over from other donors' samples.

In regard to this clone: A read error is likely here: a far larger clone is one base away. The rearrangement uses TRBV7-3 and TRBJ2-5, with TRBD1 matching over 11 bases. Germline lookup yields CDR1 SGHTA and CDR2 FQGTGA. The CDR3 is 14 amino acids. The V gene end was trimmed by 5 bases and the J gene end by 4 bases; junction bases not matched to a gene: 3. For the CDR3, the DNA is TGTGCCAGCAGCCCGGACAGGGGGCGAGAGACCCAGTACTTC. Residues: CASSPDRGRETQYF.

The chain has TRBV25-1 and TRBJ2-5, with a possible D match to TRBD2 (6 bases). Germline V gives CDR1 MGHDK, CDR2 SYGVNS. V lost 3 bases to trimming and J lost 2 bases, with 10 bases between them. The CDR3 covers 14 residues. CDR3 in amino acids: CASSDSGTQETQYF. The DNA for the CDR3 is TGTGCCAGCAGTGATTCCGGGACTCAAGAGACCCAGTACTTC.

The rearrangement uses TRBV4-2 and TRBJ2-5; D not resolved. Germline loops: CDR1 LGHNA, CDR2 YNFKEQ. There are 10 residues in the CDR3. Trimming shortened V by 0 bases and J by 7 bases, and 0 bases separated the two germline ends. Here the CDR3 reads CASSQETQYF. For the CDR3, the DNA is TGTGCCAGCAGCCAAGAGACCCAGTACTTC.

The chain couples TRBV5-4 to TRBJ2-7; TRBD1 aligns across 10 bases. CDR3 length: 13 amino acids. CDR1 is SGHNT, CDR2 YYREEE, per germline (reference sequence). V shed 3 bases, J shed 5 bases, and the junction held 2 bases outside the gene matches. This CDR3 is CASSSGTGDEQYF. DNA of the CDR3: TGTGCCAGCAGCTCCGGGACAGGGGACGAGCAGTACTTC.

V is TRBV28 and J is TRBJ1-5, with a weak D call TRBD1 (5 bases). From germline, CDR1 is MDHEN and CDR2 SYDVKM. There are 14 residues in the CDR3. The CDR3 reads CGGAPAAYNQPQHF. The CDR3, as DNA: TGTGGCGGGGCGCCAGCGGCGTATAATCAGCCCCAGCATTTT.

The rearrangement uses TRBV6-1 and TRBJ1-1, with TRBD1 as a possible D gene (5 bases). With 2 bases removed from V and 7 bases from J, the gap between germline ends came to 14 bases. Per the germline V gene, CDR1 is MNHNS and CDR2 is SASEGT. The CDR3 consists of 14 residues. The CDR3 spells CASSEMGEGSEAFF. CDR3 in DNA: TGTGCCAGCAGTGAAATGGGGGAGGGGAGTGAAGCTTTCTTT.

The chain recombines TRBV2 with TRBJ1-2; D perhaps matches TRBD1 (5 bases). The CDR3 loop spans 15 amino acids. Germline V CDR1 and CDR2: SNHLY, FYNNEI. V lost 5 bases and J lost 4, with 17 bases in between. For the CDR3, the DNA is TGTGCCAGCAGTACGGAACTGGGGGTCGGCTATGGCTACACCTTC. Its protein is CASSTELGVGYGYTF.

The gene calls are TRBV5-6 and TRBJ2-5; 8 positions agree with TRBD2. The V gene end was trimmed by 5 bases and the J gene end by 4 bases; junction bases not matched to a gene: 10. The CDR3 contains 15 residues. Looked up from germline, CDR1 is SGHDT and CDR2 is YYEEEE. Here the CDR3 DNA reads TGTGCCAGCAGTAGGGTAGCGGGAACCTCAGAGACCCAGTACTTC. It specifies CASSRVAGTSETQYF. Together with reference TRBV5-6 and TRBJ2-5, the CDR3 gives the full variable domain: DAGVTQSPTHLIKTRGQQVTLRCSPKSGHDTVSWYQQALGQGPQFIFQYYEEEERQRGNFPDRFSGHQFPNYSSELNVNALLLGDSALYLCASSRVAGTSETQYFGPGTRLLVL.

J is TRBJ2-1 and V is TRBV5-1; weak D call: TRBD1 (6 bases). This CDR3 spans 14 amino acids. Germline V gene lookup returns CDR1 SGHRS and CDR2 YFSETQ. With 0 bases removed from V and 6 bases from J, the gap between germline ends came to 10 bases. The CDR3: CASSLAGDSNEQFF. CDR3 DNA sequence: TGCGCCAGCAGCTTGGCAGGGGATTCCAATGAGCAGTTCTTC. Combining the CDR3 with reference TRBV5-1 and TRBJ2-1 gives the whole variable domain KAGVTQTPRYLIKTRGQQVTLSCSPISGHRSVSWYQQTPGQGLQFLFEYFSETQRNKGNFPGRFSGRQFSNSRSEMNVSTLELGDSALYLCASSLAGDSNEQFFGPGTRLTVL.

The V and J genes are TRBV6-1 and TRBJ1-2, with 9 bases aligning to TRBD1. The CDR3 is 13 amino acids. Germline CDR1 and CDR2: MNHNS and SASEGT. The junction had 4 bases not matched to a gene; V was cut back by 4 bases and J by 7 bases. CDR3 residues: CASSVDRGIGYTF. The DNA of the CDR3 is TGTGCCAGCAGTGTTGACAGGGGGATTGGCTACACCTTC.

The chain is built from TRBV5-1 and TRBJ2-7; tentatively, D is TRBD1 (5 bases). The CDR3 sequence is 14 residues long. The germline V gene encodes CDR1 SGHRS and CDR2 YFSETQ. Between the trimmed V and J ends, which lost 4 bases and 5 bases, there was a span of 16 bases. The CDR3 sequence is CASSPGGVGDEQYF. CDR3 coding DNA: TGCGCCAGCAGCCCGGGTGGCGTAGGGGACGAGCAGTACTTC.

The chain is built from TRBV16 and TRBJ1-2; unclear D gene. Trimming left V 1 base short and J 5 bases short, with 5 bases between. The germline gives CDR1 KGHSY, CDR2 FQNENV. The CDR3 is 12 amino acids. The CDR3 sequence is CASSQYEYGYTF. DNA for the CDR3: TGTGCCAGCAGCCAATACGAGTATGGCTACACCTTC.

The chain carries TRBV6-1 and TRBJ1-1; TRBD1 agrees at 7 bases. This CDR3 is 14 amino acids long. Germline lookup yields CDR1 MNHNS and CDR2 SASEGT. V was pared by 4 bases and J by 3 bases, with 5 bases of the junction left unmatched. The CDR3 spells CASSAEGAYTEAFF. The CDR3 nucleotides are TGTGCCAGCAGTGCAGAGGGGGCGTACACTGAAGCTTTCTTT.

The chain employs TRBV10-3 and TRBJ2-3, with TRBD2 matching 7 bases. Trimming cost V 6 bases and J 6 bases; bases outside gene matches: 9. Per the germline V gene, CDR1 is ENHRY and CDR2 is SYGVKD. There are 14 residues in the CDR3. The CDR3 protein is CAIRGGRPTDTQYF. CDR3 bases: TGTGCCATCAGGGGAGGGAGACCCACGGATACGCAGTATTTT.

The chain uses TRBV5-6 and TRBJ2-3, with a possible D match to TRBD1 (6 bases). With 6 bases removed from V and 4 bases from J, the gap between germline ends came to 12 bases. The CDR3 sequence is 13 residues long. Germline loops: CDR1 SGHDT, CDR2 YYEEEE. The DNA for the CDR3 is TGTGCCAGCATAGGGGGTGGTCCAGATACGCAGTATTTT. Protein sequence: CASIGGGPDTQYF.

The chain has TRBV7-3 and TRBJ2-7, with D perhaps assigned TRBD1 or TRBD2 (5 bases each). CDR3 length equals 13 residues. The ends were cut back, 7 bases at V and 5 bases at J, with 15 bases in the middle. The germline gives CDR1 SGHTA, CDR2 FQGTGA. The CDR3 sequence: CASTRTGPNEQYF. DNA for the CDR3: TGTGCCAGCACCAGGACGGGACCTAACGAGCAGTACTTC.

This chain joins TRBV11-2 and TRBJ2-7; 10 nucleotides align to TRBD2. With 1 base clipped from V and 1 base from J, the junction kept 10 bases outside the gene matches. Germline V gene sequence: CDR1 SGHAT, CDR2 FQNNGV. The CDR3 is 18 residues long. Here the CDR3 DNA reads TGTGCCAGCAGCTTAGCCGCTAGCGGGAGTTTTTGGTCCTACGAGCAGTACTTC. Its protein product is CASSLAASGSFWSYEQYF. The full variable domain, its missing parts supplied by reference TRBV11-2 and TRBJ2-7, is EAGVAQSPRYKIIEKRQSVAFWCNPISGHATLYWYQQILGQGPKLLIQFQNNGVVDDSQLPKDRFSAERLKGVDSTLKIQPAKLEDSAVYLCASSLAASGSFWSYEQYFGPGTRLTVT.

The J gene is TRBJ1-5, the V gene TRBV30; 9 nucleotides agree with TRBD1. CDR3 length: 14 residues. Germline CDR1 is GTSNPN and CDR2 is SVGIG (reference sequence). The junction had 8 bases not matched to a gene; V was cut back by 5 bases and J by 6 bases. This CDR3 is CAWGWTGVGQPQHF. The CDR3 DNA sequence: TGTGCCTGGGGCTGGACAGGGGTAGGTCAGCCCCAGCATTTT.

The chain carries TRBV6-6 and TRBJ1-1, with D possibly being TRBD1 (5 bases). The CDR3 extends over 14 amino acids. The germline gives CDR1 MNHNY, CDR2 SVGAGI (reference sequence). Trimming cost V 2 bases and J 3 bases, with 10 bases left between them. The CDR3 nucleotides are TGTGCCAGCAGTTACCGGAGGGGAGACACTGAAGCTTTCTTT. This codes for CASSYRRGDTEAFF.

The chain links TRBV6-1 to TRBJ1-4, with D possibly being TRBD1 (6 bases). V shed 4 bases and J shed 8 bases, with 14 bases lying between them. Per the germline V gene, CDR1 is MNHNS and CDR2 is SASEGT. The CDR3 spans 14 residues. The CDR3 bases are TGTGCCAGCAGTGCAACAGGGCAGACCGAAAAACTGTTTTTT. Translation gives CASSATGQTEKLFF.

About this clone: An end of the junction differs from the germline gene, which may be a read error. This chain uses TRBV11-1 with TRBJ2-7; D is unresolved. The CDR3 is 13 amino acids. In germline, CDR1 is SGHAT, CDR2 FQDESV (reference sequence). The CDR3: CASSPGPTYGQYF. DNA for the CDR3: TGTGCCAGCAGCCCCGGACCGACATACGGGCAGTACTTC. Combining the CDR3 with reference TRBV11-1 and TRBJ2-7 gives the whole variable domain EAEVAQSPRYKITEKSQAVAFWCDPISGHATLYWYRQILGQGPELLVQFQDESVVDDSQLPKDRFSAERLKGVDSTLKIQPAELGDSAMYLCASSPGPTYGQYFGPGTRLTVT.

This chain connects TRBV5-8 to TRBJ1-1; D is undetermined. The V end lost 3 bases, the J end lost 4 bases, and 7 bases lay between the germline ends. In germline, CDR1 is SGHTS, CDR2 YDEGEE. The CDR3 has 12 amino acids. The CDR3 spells CASSSIGTEAFF. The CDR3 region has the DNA TGTGCCAGCAGCTCGATCGGCACTGAAGCTTTCTTT.

CDR3 nucleotide sequence: TGTGCTAGTGGTTTTGGGGCTAGCGTTCTCTACAATGAGCAGTTCTTC. This encodes CASGFGASVLYNEQFF. The gene calls are TRBV12-5 and TRBJ2-1, with D perhaps TRBD2 (6 bases). The length of the CDR3 is 16 residues. Trimming shortened V by 3 bases and J by 3 bases, and 15 bases separated the two germline ends. Looked up from germline, CDR1 is LGHNT and CDR2 is FRNRAP. The whole variable domain, filled in from reference TRBV12-5 and TRBJ2-1, reads DARVTQTPRHKVTEMGQEVTMRCQPILGHNTVFWYRQTMMQGLELLAYFRNRAPLDDSGMPKDRFSAEMPDATLATLKIQPSEPRDSAVYFCASGFGASVLYNEQFFGPGTRLTVL.